This note documents a single T cell receptor (beta chain) sequence. The entry originates in a study of identifying expanded T cells in peripheral blood. This CDR3 has 11 residues. The germline V gene has CDR1 DFQATT and CDR2 SNEGSKA (reference sequence). The V gene lost 6 bases and the J gene lost 3 bases, with 8 bases spanning the gap. During the collection period, no donor immune events like infections were recorded. TCRdb's copy holds only in-frame clones and misses some; the assay was immunoSEQ multiplex PCR. The sample lists about 100,000 clones, 88% occurring once. The source material was blood. The V call is TRBV20-1, the J call TRBJ1-2; D ambiguous. This clonotype was obtained from a person between 18 and 75 years old in good health. CDR3 DNA sequence: TGCAGTGCCGTGATCGACTATGGCTACACCTTC. Encoded protein: CSAVIDYGYTF.